This is a list of T cell receptor beta chains from one sample in a study of T cell responses to AZD1222 COVID-19 vaccine. Using immunoSEQ multiplex PCR, the repertoire was profiled, and TCRdb retains in-frame clones only, with some absent. The table lists more than 100,000 clones, 92% of them singletons. This specimen consisted of peripheral blood, obtained on day 0 of AZD1222 vaccination. The receptors derive from an adult in good health. Each CDR3 is given with its conserved first and last residue. D genes are given only for firm matches. Clone size is stated in some rows and not others, as once, few, many or a class when expanded.

TRBJ1-5	TRBV4-1	-	once	14	TGCGCCAGCAGCCAAGATCACAGGGATCAGCCCCAGCATTTT	CASSQDHRDQPQHF
TRBJ2-7	TRBV2	-	-	14	TGTGCCAGCAGTGAAGCTACCGAGAATGGGGAGCAGTACTTC	CASSEATENGEQYF
TRBJ2-5	TRBV7-9	TRBD2	-	16	TGTGCCAGCAGCCTGACTAGCGGGGATACTAAGGAGACCCAGTACTTC	CASSLTSGDTKETQYF
TRBJ2-1	TRBV4-3	-	once	14	TGCGCCAGCAGAAACCGGGACACGCACAATGAGCAGTTCTTC	CASRNRDTHNEQFF
TRBJ1-4	TRBV12-3/TRBV12-4	TRBD1	-	13	TGTGCCAGCGGGACAGCAGGAAATGAAAAACTGTTTTTT	CASGTAGNEKLFF
TRBJ1-1	TRBV19	-	-	16	TGTGCCAGTAGTATCATCTCGGGCGGATTAAACACTGAAGCTTTCTTT	CASSIISGGLNTEAFF
TRBJ1-2	TRBV29-1	-	-	12	TGCAGCGCCGCGCCCGGCCACTATGGCTACACCTTC	CSAAPGHYGYTF
TRBJ2-2	TRBV5-1	TRBD2	-	20	TGCGCCAGCAGCCATGGGACTAGCGGGACCAGTTTAAAAAACACCGGGGAGCTGTTTTTT	CASSHGTSGTSLKNTGELFF
TRBJ1-1	TRBV7-2	-	-	14	TGTGCCAGCAGCTCCGATCGATTCGCGACTGAAGCTTTCTTT	CASSSDRFATEAFF
TRBJ1-1	TRBV19	-	-	11	TGTGCCAGTAGGGACGGGACAGAAGCTTTCTTT	CASRDGTEAFF